The clone carrying this TCR beta chain was counted a few times. The protocol was immunoSEQ multiplex PCR, while the TCRdb copy is restricted to in-frame clones and leaves out a portion. Of more than 350,000 clones in the sample, more than 70% were seen once. This sample is part of a study of blood T cell repertoires in COVID-19. Per germline, CDR1 SNHLY and CDR2 FYNNEI. This CDR3 is 13 amino acids long. V lost 7 bases and J lost 3, with 10 bases in between. The TCR comes from a woman under 40 with COVID-19, enrolled during active disease. Sequences were obtained from peripheral blood. The chain links TRBV2 to TRBJ1-5; no firm D call. The CDR3 DNA is TGTGCCAGCAATTACATCATCAATCAGCCCCAGCATTTT. It yields the protein CASNYIINQPQHF.